Below, 18 T cell receptor beta chains from the same sample are listed, as sequenced in a study of human T cells and chemical hapten exposure. The time point denotes: patch test 1, 2 weeks after DPC sensitization. Specified treatment: therapeutic diphenylcyclopropenone sensitization with weekly scalp DPC. Each CDR3 protein is one row after TCRdb ran MiXCR on the RACE reads. The data contain about 380,000 distinct CDR3 sequences, about 4.4% of them seen just once; the ten biggest clones take up under 3%. Here the sequenced sample was whole blood, taken in connection with sensitization to the hapten diphenylcyclopropenone (DPC). The source of these receptors is a woman between 45 and 65 years old with alopecia areata. Some clones in this sample may be carry-over from other donors' samples.

This clonotype was seen repeatedly, ten times or more. V usage is TRBV12-3 or TRBV12-4 and J usage is TRBJ1-1, with 9 nucleotides matching TRBD1. V shed 8 bases, J shed 9 bases, and the junction held 7 bases outside the gene matches. CDR3 length: 12 amino acids. The CDR3 DNA follows: TGTGCCAGCGTACAGGGGGCTACAAAAGCTTTCTTT. Protein sequence: CASVQGATKAFF.

This clonotype was observed many times. The chain has TRBV5-1 and TRBJ1-5; no clear D. Germline CDR1 reads SGHRS; CDR2 reads YFSETQ. V lost 1 base and J 2 bases, leaving 13 bases between the germline ends. The CDR3 runs to 16 residues. CDR3 nucleotides: TGCGCCAGCAGCTTGCTTCCGTCTACCGGCAATCAGCCCCAGCATTTT. Its translation: CASSLLPSTGNQPQHF.

The CDR3 protein is CASSPERVIYEQYF. CDR3 in DNA: TGTGCCAGCAGCCCCGAAAGGGTTATCTACGAGCAGTACTTC. The chain couples TRBV3-1 to TRBJ2-7; D unclear. The germline CDR1 and CDR2 sequences are LGHDT and YNNKEL (reference sequence). Deletions cut 4 bases from V and 3 bases from J, with 13 bases between. The CDR3 length is 14 residues.

This clonotype was seen ten or more times. The chain combines TRBV6-2 or TRBV6-3 with TRBJ1-5; 7 bases are a match to TRBD1. Germline CDR1 and CDR2: MNHEY and SVGEGT. This CDR3 contains 17 residues. Unmatched junction bases numbered 18, after V lost 7 bases and J lost 6 bases. The CDR3 DNA sequence: TGTGCCAGCACGAAGGGGGCAGGAGGAATCATCAGTCAGCCCCAGCATTTT. Protein: CASTKGAGGIISQPQHF.

This clonotype was detected many times. CDR3: CASSLQGRINQPQHF. The CDR3 DNA reads as TGTGCCAGCAGCCTCCAAGGACGGATCAATCAGCCCCAGCATTTT. The chain couples TRBV28 to TRBJ1-5; D remains ambiguous. CDR3 length: 15 amino acids. V gave up 6 bases and J gave up 3 bases, with 15 bases separating them. Germline V gives CDR1 MDHEN, CDR2 SYDVKM.

This clonotype has a handful of counts. The genes are TRBV9 and TRBJ1-2; 7 nucleotides match TRBD1. In germline, CDR1 is SGDLS, CDR2 YYNGEE. V dropped 0 bases and J dropped 4; count of bases not matched to a gene: 6. The CDR3 extends over 15 amino acids. CDR3 sequence: CASSVEAGGSYGYTF. In nucleotides, the CDR3 is TGTGCCAGCAGCGTAGAGGCAGGGGGGAGCTATGGCTACACCTTC.

This clonotype was detected ten times or more. V is TRBV29-1 and J is TRBJ2-1; a possible D gene is TRBD2 (6 bases). Per germline, CDR1 SQVTM and CDR2 ANQGSEA. The CDR3 extends over 16 amino acids. V dropped 1 base and J dropped 1 base, with 14 bases sitting between them. Here the CDR3 reads CSVEGGRGLSYNEQFF. In DNA form, the CDR3 reads TGCAGCGTTGAAGGGGGACGGGGACTTTCCTACAATGAGCAGTTCTTC.

A few counts support this clonotype. The chain recombines TRBV3-1 with TRBJ2-2; D is ambiguous. V lost 3 bases to trimming and J lost 5 bases, with 4 bases between them. Per germline, CDR1 LGHDT and CDR2 YNNKEL (reference sequence). There are 12 residues in the CDR3. This CDR3 is CASSHRTGELFF. The CDR3 DNA sequence: TGTGCCAGCAGCCATCGGACCGGGGAGCTGTTTTTT.

This clonotype showed up many times. J is TRBJ2-3 and V is TRBV4-2; D assignment may be TRBD1 or TRBD2 (5 bases each). Per the germline V gene, CDR1 is LGHNA and CDR2 is YNFKEQ. This CDR3 has 19 amino acids. Deletions cut 0 bases from V and 0 bases from J, with 19 bases between. The CDR3 spells CASSQDYYGRGPSTDTQYF. Here the CDR3 DNA reads TGTGCCAGCAGCCAAGATTACTATGGCCGGGGCCCTAGCACAGATACGCAGTATTTT.

This clonotype was picked up many times. The chain recombines TRBV28 with TRBJ1-1; 9 nucleotides line up with TRBD1. Germline V CDR1 and CDR2: MDHEN, SYDVKM. The V gene end was trimmed by 6 bases and the J gene end by 1 base; junction bases not matched to a gene: 6. This CDR3 region has 15 residues. The CDR3 bases are TGTGCCAGCAGAGGCGCGGGACAGGGGAACACTGAAGCTTTCTTT. It specifies CASRGAGQGNTEAFF.

This clonotype appeared a few times. V is TRBV12-3 or TRBV12-4 and J is TRBJ2-7, with 9 bases identical to TRBD2. CDR3 size: 13 residues. The V gene end was trimmed by 8 bases and the J gene end by 7 bases; junction bases not matched to a gene: 9. In DNA, the CDR3 is TGTGCCAGCGGTCGCCTAGCGGGAAGTGAGCAGTACTTC. It is translated as CASGRLAGSEQYF.

This clonotype occurred many times. The gene calls are TRBV5-4 and TRBJ2-1, with TRBD2 identical over 8 bases. Trimming took 0 bases from V and 0 from J; bases not matched to a gene: 5. CDR3 length: 17 amino acids. Germline assignment: CDR1 SGHNT and CDR2 YYREEE (reference sequence). This CDR3 reads CASSLEGGGNSYNEQFF. CDR3 nucleotide sequence: TGTGCCAGCAGCTTGGAGGGCGGGGGGAACTCCTACAATGAGCAGTTCTTC.

There are many counts of this clonotype. This chain joins TRBV2 and TRBJ2-3; 10 nucleotides align to TRBD1. V was clipped by 4 bases and J by 5 bases; unmatched bases: 3. Looked up from germline, CDR1 is SNHLY and CDR2 is FYNNEI. The CDR3 is 14 residues long. The CDR3 sequence is CASSVGQGKDTQYF. The CDR3 nucleotides read TGTGCCAGCAGTGTGGGACAGGGGAAAGATACGCAGTATTTT.

This clonotype has a count of ten or more. The rearrangement links TRBV27 to TRBJ2-3, with 9 bases aligning to TRBD2. The ends lost 7 bases at V and 2 bases at J; junction bases unmatched: 7. CDR1 is MNHEY, CDR2 SMNVEV, per germline (reference sequence). This CDR3 is 15 amino acids long. Here the CDR3 DNA reads TGTGCCAGCATTGGCGGGGGGGCTTCCACAGATACGCAGTATTTT. It specifies CASIGGGASTDTQYF.

V and J are TRBV7-9 and TRBJ2-4, with a possible D match to TRBD1 (6 bases). The CDR3 runs to 16 residues. Trimming took off 1 base at V and 1 base at J, with 11 bases between the two ends. Germline assignment: CDR1 SEHNR and CDR2 FQNEAQ (reference sequence). The CDR3 DNA reads as TGTGCCAGCAGCTTAGTTGGGGGCTGGGCCAAAAACATTCAGTACTTC. Translation gives CASSLVGGWAKNIQYF.

This clonotype was found a few times. The chain uses TRBV2 and TRBJ1-4; TRBD1 might be the D (5 bases). CDR3 length equals 11 residues. The V gene lost 9 bases and the J gene lost 10 bases, with 12 bases spanning the gap. The germline V gene encodes CDR1 SNHLY and CDR2 FYNNEI. CDR3 DNA sequence: TGTGCCAGTACAGGCGGTGGAAAACTGTTTTTT. Translated, it gives CASTGGGKLFF.

This clonotype has ten or more counts. The chain carries TRBV6-2 or TRBV6-3 and TRBJ2-6; D not certain. V was clipped by 2 bases and J by 1 base, with 6 bases between them. The CDR3 is 15 residues long. Germline V gene lookup returns CDR1 MNHEY and CDR2 SVGEGT. The CDR3 loop reads CASSYDGSGANVLTF. The DNA for the CDR3 is TGTGCCAGCAGTTACGATGGGTCTGGGGCCAACGTCCTGACTTTC.

This clonotype was seen at least ten times. The CDR3 region has the DNA TGTGCCAGCAGGTCCAACTGGAGGGAATACCAGCCCCAGCATTTT. The encoded protein is CASRSNWREYQPQHF. The rearrangement links TRBV28 to TRBJ1-5; D is undetermined. Germline CDR1 MDHEN, CDR2 SYDVKM. This CDR3 comprises 15 residues. V lost 6 bases, J lost 7 bases, and 19 bases lay in between.